The 19 T cell receptor beta chains given below trace back to one sample, sequenced in a study of CXCR3-negative and CXCR3-positive naive CD8 T cells. The libraries of TRB cDNA were prepared using 5' RACE with UMI labels. For each CDR3 protein, TCRdb gives one entry from its re-call of the 5' RACE reads, without DNA. With 40,000 to 45,000 distinct CDR3 sequences in the sample, the ten largest clones hold around 1.9%. Sequenced sample: naive CXCR3- CD8+ T cells from blood. Described subset: CD45RO-CCR7+CD27+CD95- naive CD8+ T cells lacking CXCR3 (TNR3-). Receptors were obtained from a human donor in good health. Some clones in this sample may be carry-over from other donors' samples.

The rearrangement links TRBV7-2 to TRBJ1-5; TCRdb outputs TRBD1, but without DNA this stays unchecked. Germline V gene sequence: CDR1 SGHTA, CDR2 FQGNSA. CDR3 length equals 17 residues. This CDR3 reads CASSQGMARISNQPQHF.

By frequency, this clonotype registers medium-sized. V is TRBV6-6 and J is TRBJ2-4. Germline loops: CDR1 MNHNY, CDR2 SVGAGI (reference sequence). The CDR3 runs to 12 residues. The CDR3 spells CASSGAKNIQYF.

V usage is TRBV5-1 and J usage is TRBJ2-3; TCRdb's D call of TRBD1 is untestable without DNA. Germline values: CDR1 SGHRS, CDR2 YFSETQ. CDR3 size: 14 residues. The CDR3 here is CASSPRQRQDTQYF.

The chain uses TRBV19 and TRBJ2-7; the D call of TRBD1 rests on TCRdb alone, since no DNA is present to check it. Germline assignment: CDR1 LNHDA and CDR2 SQIVND (reference sequence). The CDR3 runs 14 residues. The CDR3 region is CASSMSTGTNEQYF. Based on the CDR3 plus reference TRBV19 and TRBJ2-7, the full variable domain is DGGITQSPKYLFRKEGQNVTLSCEQNLNHDAMYWYRQDPGQGLRLIYYSQIVNDFQKGDIAEGYSVSREKKESFPLTVTSAQKNPTAFYLCASSMSTGTNEQYFGPGTRLTVT.

The rearrangement links TRBV27 to TRBJ2-7; no DNA is available, so the TRBD1 call from TCRdb remains unchecked. The germline V gene has CDR1 MNHEY and CDR2 SMNVEV (reference sequence). The CDR3 is 14 amino acids. CDR3 protein: CASSLQGDSYEQYF.

The chain employs TRBV29-1 and TRBJ2-7; there is no DNA to check the TCRdb D call of TRBD1. The germline V gene encodes CDR1 SQVTM and CDR2 ANQGSEA. There are 12 residues in the CDR3. The CDR3: CSALSTDIEQYF.

This rearrangement joins TRBV6-2 or TRBV6-3 to TRBJ2-1; TCRdb lists TRBD2, though no DNA is available to test this call. Germline V CDR1 and CDR2: MNHEY, SVGEGT. The CDR3 contains 16 residues. CDR3 residues: CASSYGTSRPYNEQFF.

V and J are TRBV7-9 and TRBJ2-5. The CDR3 has 14 amino acids. The germline V gene encodes CDR1 SEHNR and CDR2 FQNEAQ (reference sequence). CDR3 in amino acids: CASNADLIQETQYF.

This sequence joins TRBV5-1 and TRBJ2-7; there is no DNA to check the TCRdb D call of TRBD2. The CDR3 runs to 14 residues. Germline loops: CDR1 SGHRS, CDR2 YFSETQ. The CDR3 here is CASSYDLAGGEQYF. The full variable domain, completed using reference TRBV5-1 and TRBJ2-7, is KAGVTQTPRYLIKTRGQQVTLSCSPISGHRSVSWYQQTPGQGLQFLFEYFSETQRNKGNFPGRFSGRQFSNSRSEMNVSTLELGDSALYLCASSYDLAGGEQYFGPGTRLTVT.

The rearrangement joins TRBV4-1 to TRBJ2-7; absent DNA, TCRdb's TRBD2 call cannot be checked. Germline V gives CDR1 MGHRA, CDR2 YSYEKL. The CDR3 contains 18 residues. This chain's CDR3 is CASSQEPAADLAIYEQYF.

The chain recombines TRBV18 with TRBJ1-3. CDR1 and CDR2 from the germline V gene are KGHSH and LQKENI. The CDR3 loop spans 14 amino acids. CDR3 residues: CASSPDYSGNTIYF.

V usage is TRBV7-9 and J usage is TRBJ2-2; the TRBD2 assignment by TCRdb is unverifiable without DNA. This CDR3 has 15 amino acids. Per germline, CDR1 SEHNR and CDR2 FQNEAQ (reference sequence). CDR3 loop: CASTPPGQSTGELFF.

The V call is TRBV20-1, the J call TRBJ2-1; there is no DNA to check the TCRdb D call of TRBD1. The germline gives CDR1 DFQATT, CDR2 SNEGSKA (reference sequence). The CDR3 spans 17 residues. The CDR3 sequence is CSARDPSGGPTYNEQFF.

The chain carries TRBV11-2 and TRBJ1-2; TCRdb outputs TRBD1, but without DNA this stays unchecked. Germline assignment: CDR1 SGHAT and CDR2 FQNNGV. The CDR3 extends over 17 amino acids. The CDR3 protein is CAGSLESPKDRIYGYTF.

The V and J genes are TRBV11-2 and TRBJ2-2; TCRdb indicates TRBD2, and absent DNA this call remains unverified. Germline CDR1 SGHAT, CDR2 FQNNGV. This CDR3 contains 14 residues. The CDR3 is CASSAGRETGELFF.

The chain recombines TRBV7-9 with TRBJ2-7. The CDR3 has 12 amino acids. Per the germline V gene, CDR1 is SEHNR and CDR2 is FQNEAQ (reference sequence). The CDR3 reads CASSVGPYEQYF.

This chain connects TRBV15 to TRBJ2-7. The germline V gene has CDR1 LNHNV and CDR2 YYDKDF (reference sequence). This CDR3 region has 15 residues. CDR3 sequence: CATSRDFGSSYEQYF.

The chain uses TRBV4-3 and TRBJ2-7; TCRdb returns TRBD1, unconfirmable since there is no DNA. This CDR3 comprises 15 residues. Germline V gene lookup returns CDR1 LGHNA and CDR2 YSLEER. The CDR3 reads CASSHSDRGHDEQYF.

This chain uses TRBV20-1 with TRBJ2-7. Per germline, CDR1 DFQATT and CDR2 SNEGSKA (reference sequence). The CDR3 totals 15 residues. CDR3 protein: CSARGREPRSYEQYF.